These 30 T cell receptor beta chains were sequenced from one sample in a study of cytomegalovirus exposure and HLA in healthy donors (TCRdb year 2017). Library preparation was by the immunoSEQ multiplex PCR assay. A mixture of 60 forward primers for TCR Vbeta segments and 13 reverse primers for TCR Jbeta segments was used in the multiplex PCR. What TCRdb holds here is the immuneACCESS table cut down to in-frame rearrangements. Part of the clones is not present; checked against another copy, under half of the missing clones reflect an unresolved V gene, and the others are unexplained. Present in this sample are tens of thousands of clones, approximately 81% of which were seen just once. Approximately 9% of the sample is taken by the ten largest. The sequencing input was PBMCs. The source of these receptors is a woman in her 40s in good health and CMV-seropositive.

This chain uses TRBV5-1 with TRBJ2-3; TRBD1 matches 9 bases. There are 19 residues in the CDR3. V lost 0 bases and J lost 0; bases outside the gene matches: 11. The germline gives CDR1 SGHRS, CDR2 YFSETQ. The CDR3 protein is CASSLEGQGFDVSTDTQYF. The CDR3 DNA reads as TGCGCCAGCAGCTTGGAGGGACAGGGATTCGATGTAAGCACAGATACGCAGTATTTT.

In its sample, this clone was seen a few times. This CDR3 is also generated by other DNA sequences in the sample. The V call is TRBV5-1, the J call TRBJ1-5; 10 bases align to TRBD1. The CDR3 consists of 14 residues. V dropped 5 bases and J dropped 5; count of bases not matched to a gene: 4. The germline CDR1 and CDR2 sequences are SGHRS and YFSETQ. The CDR3 DNA is TGCGCCAGCAGTCGGACAGGGGGTGATCAGCCCCAGCATTTT. This gives the protein CASSRTGGDQPQHF.

CDR3 amino acids: CASEGAEGYEQYF. As DNA, the CDR3 is TGTGCCAGCGAAGGGGCGGAAGGATACGAGCAGTACTTC. The chain combines TRBV6-5 with TRBJ2-7; a possible D gene is TRBD1 (5 bases). V lost 8 bases, J lost 4 bases, and 15 bases lay in between. Per germline, CDR1 MNHEY and CDR2 SVGAGI. The CDR3 runs 13 residues.

The chain has TRBV7-9 and TRBJ1-5; 9 nucleotides align to TRBD1. CDR1 and CDR2 from the germline V gene are SEHNR and FQNEAQ (reference sequence). The CDR3 sequence is 15 residues long. The V and J ends lost 1 base and 3 bases, in that order; junction bases with no gene match: 1. CDR3 coding DNA: TGTGCCAGCAGCTTAGACAGGGGGCCCAATCAGCCCCAGCATTTT. It yields the protein CASSLDRGPNQPQHF.

Here the CDR3 reads CASSPQGIRNTIYF. The DNA for the CDR3 is TGTGCCAGCAGTCCGCAGGGTATCCGAAACACCATATATTTT. This chain connects TRBV28 to TRBJ1-3; possibly TRBD1 for D (5 bases). With 5 bases removed from V and 5 bases from J, the gap between germline ends came to 13 bases. In germline, CDR1 is MDHEN, CDR2 SYDVKM. The CDR3 extends over 14 amino acids. The full variable domain, completed using reference TRBV28 and TRBJ1-3, is DVKVTQSSRYLVKRTGEKVFLECVQDMDHENMFWYRQDPGLGLRLIYFSYDVKMKEKGDIPEGYSVSREKKERFSLILESASTNQTSMYLCASSPQGIRNTIYFGEGSWLTVV.

Remarks on this clone: The same CDR3 also results from other DNA sequences found in this sample. This chain links TRBV4-1 with TRBJ2-5; D gene ambiguous. The germline V gene has CDR1 MGHRA and CDR2 YSYEKL. The V gene lost 1 base and the J gene lost 2 bases, with 5 bases spanning the gap. This CDR3 is 13 amino acids long. The CDR3 coding sequence is TGCGCCAGCAGCCAAGGACTGCAAGAGACCCAGTACTTC. It is translated as CASSQGLQETQYF.

CDR3 residues: CASSQSSLRGTIYF. In nucleotides, the CDR3 is TGCGCCAGCAGCCAATCGAGCCTTCGTGGCACCATATATTTT. This chain joins TRBV4-3 and TRBJ1-3; D is ambiguous. V lost 2 bases and J 9 bases, leaving 14 bases between the germline ends. CDR1 and CDR2 from the germline V gene are LGHNA and YSLEER. This CDR3 comprises 14 residues.

This clone has only one observation. V gene TRBV4-2 combines with J gene TRBJ1-5; a possible D gene is TRBD1 (6 bases). The CDR3 is 16 amino acids. CDR1 LGHNA and CDR2 YNFKEQ come from the germline V gene. V shed 2 bases and J shed 4 bases, with 15 bases lying between them. The CDR3 sequence is CASSQSQGERNQPQHF. DNA of the CDR3: TGTGCCAGCAGCCAATCACAGGGTGAAAGGAATCAGCCCCAGCATTTT.

The chain couples TRBV6-6 to TRBJ1-1; no reliable D call. Trimming took 2 bases from V and 0 from J, leaving 13 bases between them. Germline CDR1 MNHNY, CDR2 SVGAGI (reference sequence). The CDR3 consists of 16 residues. The CDR3 DNA sequence: TGTGCCAGCAGTTACCCCCACTCTTCCCTGAACACTGAAGCTTTCTTT. Translation gives CASSYPHSSLNTEAFF.

The chain carries TRBV18 and TRBJ1-2; weak D call: TRBD1 (5 bases). Deletions cut 6 bases from V and 8 bases from J, with 16 bases between. Germline CDR1 and CDR2: KGHSH and LQKENI. This CDR3 has 13 residues. CDR3 protein: CASSLQGGEGYTF. CDR3 DNA: TGTGCCAGCTCCCTCCAGGGCGGGGAAGGCTACACCTTC.

The chain couples TRBV7-2 to TRBJ2-4; TRBD2 might be the D (6 bases). The CDR3 runs 15 residues. V lost 5 bases, J lost 6 bases, and 17 bases lay in between. Germline CDR1 is SGHTA and CDR2 is FQGNSA. The CDR3 region is CASSPSPDGGNIQYF. CDR3 DNA sequence: TGTGCCAGCAGCCCTTCGCCCGACGGGGGAAACATTCAGTACTTC.

The chain combines TRBV7-9 with TRBJ1-1; 7 bases line up with TRBD1. J was trimmed by 0 bases and V by 7 bases; bases with no gene match: 14. The CDR3 is made up of 17 amino acids. Per germline, CDR1 SEHNR and CDR2 FQNEAQ (reference sequence). The CDR3 reads CASNRNPGQRLNTEAFF. DNA of the CDR3: TGTGCCAGCAACCGAAATCCGGGACAGCGACTGAACACTGAAGCTTTCTTT.

This sequence joins TRBV27 and TRBJ2-1; D possibly corresponds to TRBD2 (5 bases). CDR3 length equals 14 residues. Germline lookup yields CDR1 MNHEY and CDR2 SMNVEV (reference sequence). V shed 8 bases and J shed 4 bases, with 15 bases lying between them. CDR3 nucleotide sequence: TGTGCCAGCGGTCGAAACCCGGGATACAATGAGCAGTTCTTC. Protein: CASGRNPGYNEQFF.

This sequence joins TRBV29-1 and TRBJ1-2; a possible D gene is TRBD1 (6 bases). Germline loops: CDR1 SQVTM, CDR2 ANQGSEA. The CDR3 length is 11 residues. The DNA for the CDR3 is TGCGGATACAGGGCGAACTATGGCTACACCTTC. It specifies CGYRANYGYTF.

Details on this clone: A junction end diverges from the germline sequence, so it may reflect a read error. The chain carries TRBV11-2 and TRBJ1-1, with a possible D match to TRBD1 (6 bases). The CDR3 has 14 amino acids. Germline V CDR1 and CDR2: SGHAT, FQNNGV. The CDR3 coding sequence is TGTGCCAGCAGCTTGGGGGCGCCGAACATTGAAGCTTTCTTT. Translated: CASSLGAPNIEAFF.

J is TRBJ2-1 and V is TRBV6-5, with 14 bases matching TRBD2. CDR3 size: 16 residues. CDR1 MNHEY and CDR2 SVGAGI come from the germline V gene. V was pared by 0 bases and J by 8 bases, with 3 bases of the junction left unmatched. This CDR3 reads CASSYSGTSGGYEQFF. The CDR3 nucleotides are TGTGCCAGCAGTTACTCCGGGACTAGCGGGGGATATGAGCAGTTCTTC.

V usage is TRBV2 and J usage is TRBJ1-1, with 7 bases lining up with TRBD1. Germline-derived CDR1 and CDR2 are SNHLY and FYNNEI. This CDR3 has 14 amino acids. V dropped 5 bases and J dropped 4; count of bases not matched to a gene: 7. CDR3 sequence (DNA): TGTGCCAGCAGTACCAACAGGGGAGGCACTGAAGCTTTCTTT. Amino acid sequence: CASSTNRGGTEAFF.

The chain is built from TRBV28 and TRBJ2-6; D is perhaps TRBD1 (5 bases). CDR3 length: 15 residues. V lost 5 bases and J 0 bases, leaving 8 bases between the germline ends. Germline CDR1 reads MDHEN; CDR2 reads SYDVKM. CDR3 nucleotide sequence: TGTGCCAGCAGTATCAGGGTCTCTGGGGCCAACGTCCTGACTTTC. Translated: CASSIRVSGANVLTF.

J is TRBJ2-1 and V is TRBV5-1; 16 bases fit TRBD2. CDR1 and CDR2 from the germline V gene are SGHRS and YFSETQ. Trimming at V came to 4 bases and at J to 6 bases, leaving 4 bases not matched to a gene. The CDR3 covers 16 residues. CDR3 sequence reads: CASSTGLAGGLNEQFF. DNA for the CDR3: TGCGCCAGCAGCACGGGACTAGCGGGGGGGCTCAATGAGCAGTTCTTC.

The J gene is TRBJ1-2, the V gene TRBV9, with D possibly TRBD1 on 5 matching bases. Trimming took off 6 bases at V and 3 bases at J, with 15 bases between the two ends. CDR1 is SGDLS, CDR2 YYNGEE, per germline. There are 14 residues in the CDR3. The CDR3 DNA reads TGTGCCAGCACCTCAGGGTTGGGTTACTATGGCTACACCTTC. It specifies CASTSGLGYYGYTF.

V is TRBV19 and J is TRBJ1-4; weak D call: TRBD1 (6 bases). The length of the CDR3 is 14 residues. V lost 3 bases and J lost 8, with 13 bases in between. CDR1 and CDR2 from the germline V gene are LNHDA and SQIVND (reference sequence). This chain's CDR3 is CASSMTGDNEKLFF. CDR3 in DNA: TGTGCCAGTAGTATGACAGGTGATAACGAAAAACTGTTTTTT.

The chain joins TRBV6-5 to TRBJ1-2, with D tentatively TRBD1 (5 bases). This CDR3 has 13 residues. Germline lookup yields CDR1 MNHEY and CDR2 SVGAGI. V lost 6 bases, J lost 4 bases, and 12 bases lay in between. CDR3 protein: CASRGGDSYGYTF. The CDR3, as DNA: TGTGCCAGCAGGGGGGGGGATTCCTATGGCTACACCTTC.

The rearrangement links TRBV2 to TRBJ2-5; D is undetermined. Between the trimmed V and J ends, which lost 6 bases and 5 bases, there was a span of 13 bases. CDR1 and CDR2 from the germline V gene are SNHLY and FYNNEI. The CDR3 runs to 13 residues. The CDR3 DNA reads TGTGCCAGCAGCCCCCCAGGAACGGAGACCCAGTACTTC. Its protein product is CASSPPGTETQYF. The complete variable domain, with remaining parts taken from reference TRBV2 and TRBJ2-5, reads EPEVTQTPSHQVTQMGQEVILRCVPISNHLYFYWYRQILGQKVEFLVSFYNNEISEKSEIFDDQFSVERPDGSNFTLKIRSTKLEDSAMYFCASSPPGTETQYFGPGTRLLVL.

The chain combines TRBV11-3 with TRBJ2-5, with 7 bases that match TRBD1. The V gene end was trimmed by 5 bases and the J gene end by 5 bases; junction bases not matched to a gene: 14. Germline V gene sequence: CDR1 SGHNT, CDR2 YENEEA. This CDR3 spans 16 amino acids. CDR3 DNA sequence: TGTGCCAGCAGCGCTTGGGACAGTCTGTGGGAGGAGACCCAGTACTTC. Protein: CASSAWDSLWEETQYF.

V usage is TRBV28 and J usage is TRBJ1-2; 7 positions match TRBD1. The V segment lost 3 bases and the J segment 4 bases; nucleotides outside the gene matches: 17. The CDR3 consists of 18 residues. From germline, CDR1 is MDHEN and CDR2 SYDVKM. CDR3 sequence (DNA): TGTGCCAGCAGTTTTCCCCCCTCCGGGACAGAAGGTCTCTATGGCTACACCTTC. It yields the protein CASSFPPSGTEGLYGYTF.

This clone was seen a single time. This rearrangement joins TRBV6-1 to TRBJ1-2; 8 bases agree with TRBD1. The CDR3 loop spans 16 amino acids. Germline trimming cut 4 bases from V and 8 bases from J; bases unmatched to any gene: 15. Germline CDR1 reads MNHNS; CDR2 reads SASEGT. In nucleotides, the CDR3 is TGTGCCAGCAGTGGAGACAGGGGAGGACCGGTGGAGGGCTACACCTTC. Translation gives CASSGDRGGPVEGYTF.

V is TRBV5-6 and J is TRBJ1-1, with a tentative D call TRBD1 (6 bases). The CDR3 is 15 residues long. CDR1 SGHDT and CDR2 YYEEEE come from the germline V gene. Trimming pared 1 base from V and 4 bases from J, leaving 14 bases between. Written as DNA, the CDR3 is TGTGCCAGCAGCTTGTTGCAGGGGTTTGGCACTGAAGCTTTCTTT. The encoded protein is CASSLLQGFGTEAFF.

This chain uses TRBV5-6 with TRBJ2-5; 8 bases align to TRBD1. Germline trimming cut 4 bases from V and 5 bases from J; bases unmatched to any gene: 13. In germline, CDR1 is SGHDT, CDR2 YYEEEE. The CDR3 is 16 residues long. CDR3 region: CASSPRTGSISETQYF. CDR3 coding DNA: TGTGCCAGCAGCCCTCGGACAGGGAGCATCAGCGAGACCCAGTACTTC.

The chain has TRBV9 and TRBJ2-3, with 10 nucleotides matching TRBD2. Germline trimming cut 3 bases from V and 4 bases from J; bases unmatched to any gene: 17. The CDR3 is made up of 19 amino acids. The V gene's germline CDR1 is SGDLS and CDR2 YYNGEE. CDR3 in DNA: TGTGCCAGCAGCGCAAATCGAATCCCGGGACTAGCGTTATCAGATACGCAGTATTTT. This translates into CASSANRIPGLALSDTQYF.

The chain links TRBV28 to TRBJ2-5; the match to TRBD1 covers 9 bases. CDR1 MDHEN and CDR2 SYDVKM come from the germline V gene. This CDR3 has 17 residues. Trimming removed 4 bases from V and 2 bases from J; junction bases left unmatched: 11. CDR3 loop: CASSSSHGQGQQETQYF. The CDR3 coding sequence is TGTGCCAGCAGTTCATCACACGGACAGGGGCAACAAGAGACCCAGTACTTC. The full variable domain, rest sourced from reference TRBV28 and TRBJ2-5, is DVKVTQSSRYLVKRTGEKVFLECVQDMDHENMFWYRQDPGLGLRLIYFSYDVKMKEKGDIPEGYSVSREKKERFSLILESASTNQTSMYLCASSSSHGQGQQETQYFGPGTRLLVL.